Presented here are 9 T cell receptor beta chains from one specimen sequenced in a study of glioma-infiltrating T cells after dendritic cell vaccination. The table came from immunoSEQ multiplex PCR; TCRdb's copy has only in-frame clones and leaves some out. The sample carries around 23,000 clones, approximately 89% recorded once. Documented time point: after dendritic cell vaccination, including at tumor progression/relapse. Source: blood, taken after dendritic cell vaccination. The receptors come from a human donor with glioblastoma.

V is TRBV18 and J is TRBJ2-1, with D maybe TRBD2 (5 bases). This CDR3 is 13 amino acids long. Trimming removed 4 bases from V and 5 bases from J, with 9 bases in between. The germline V gene has CDR1 KGHSH and CDR2 LQKENI. The CDR3 region has the DNA TGTGCCAGCTCACTGCGGGCCAACAATGAGCAGTTCTTC. The encoded protein is CASSLRANNEQFF.

With respect to this clone: Relative to the germline gene, one junction end is altered; a read error may explain this. This rearrangement joins TRBV10-1 to TRBJ1-2; unclear D gene. Germline V gene data show CDR1 as WNHNN and CDR2 as SYGVQD (reference sequence). This CDR3 is built from 12 residues. As DNA, the CDR3 is TGCGCCAGCAGTTCATTAGGGCGGACTTTAGCCTTC. It yields the protein CASSSLGRTLAF.

This chain uses TRBV5-1 with TRBJ2-1; TRBD2 matches 13 bases. Germline V gene lookup returns CDR1 SGHRS and CDR2 YFSETQ. V was pared by 3 bases and J by 7 bases, with 7 bases of the junction left unmatched. The CDR3 length is 16 residues. CDR3 sequence reads: CASSSPPGLAGNEQFF. DNA for the CDR3: TGCGCCAGCAGCTCTCCCCCGGGACTAGCGGGGAATGAGCAGTTCTTC.

The rearrangement joins TRBV5-1 to TRBJ1-2; 9 positions agree with TRBD1. With V trimmed by 4 bases and J by 5 bases, 9 bases remained unmatched. Germline values: CDR1 SGHRS, CDR2 YFSETQ. The CDR3 sequence is 15 residues long. The CDR3 DNA sequence: TGCGCCAGCAGCGTCGACAGGGGGGAGTGGTATGGCTACACCTTC. This codes for CASSVDRGEWYGYTF.

The chain employs TRBV10-3 and TRBJ2-6; 8 positions agree with TRBD1. The CDR3 sequence is 17 residues long. Germline CDR1 and CDR2: ENHRY and SYGVKD. Trimming cost V 6 bases and J 2 bases; bases outside gene matches: 9. Written as DNA, the CDR3 is TGTGCCATCAGGGCCGACAGGGGCGGTACTGGGGCCAACGTCCTGACTTTC. It codes for CAIRADRGGTGANVLTF.

V usage is TRBV7-9 and J usage is TRBJ2-5, with 8 bases lining up with TRBD1. The V segment lost 5 bases and the J segment 2 bases; nucleotides outside the gene matches: 4. Germline loops: CDR1 SEHNR, CDR2 FQNEAQ (reference sequence). The length of the CDR3 is 14 residues. CDR3 nucleotide sequence: TGTGCCAGCAGCATAAGACAGGGGCAAGAGACCCAGTACTTC. Amino acid sequence: CASSIRQGQETQYF.

CDR3 nucleotide sequence: TGTGCCAGCAGTGAATTAGCAGGGCCTGAAAACTATGGCTACACCTTC. It is translated as CASSELAGPENYGYTF. The rearrangement uses TRBV25-1 and TRBJ1-2; maybe TRBD1 (5 bases). This CDR3 contains 16 residues. Germline CDR1 is MGHDK and CDR2 is SYGVNS. The ends were cut back, 1 base at V and 2 bases at J, with 14 bases in the middle.

V usage is TRBV6-6 and J usage is TRBJ1-6; 11 nucleotides agree with TRBD1. The CDR3 is 14 amino acids. The germline V gene has CDR1 MNHNY and CDR2 SVGAGI (reference sequence). V gave up 5 bases and J gave up 7 bases; unmatched junction bases: 1. The CDR3 nucleotides read TGTGCCAGCAGTCGGGACAGGGGGAATTCACCCCTCCACTTT. It codes for CASSRDRGNSPLHF.

The chain joins TRBV10-1 to TRBJ2-1, with a weak D call TRBD1 (5 bases). Germline V CDR1 and CDR2: WNHNN, SYGVQD (reference sequence). The CDR3 extends over 15 amino acids. The germline V and J ends were trimmed by 0 bases and 5 bases, with 11 bases remaining between them. This CDR3 is CASSESRGGDNEQFF. The CDR3 DNA sequence: TGCGCCAGCAGTGAGTCAAGGGGTGGGGACAATGAGCAGTTCTTC.